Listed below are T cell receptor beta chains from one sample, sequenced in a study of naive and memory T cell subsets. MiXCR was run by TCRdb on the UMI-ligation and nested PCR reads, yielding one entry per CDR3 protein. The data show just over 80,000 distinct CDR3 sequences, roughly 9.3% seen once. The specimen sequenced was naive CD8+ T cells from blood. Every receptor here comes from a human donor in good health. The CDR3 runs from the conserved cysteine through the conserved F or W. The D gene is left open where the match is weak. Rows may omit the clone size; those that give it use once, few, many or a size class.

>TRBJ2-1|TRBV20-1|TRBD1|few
TGCAGTGCTAGATCCGGGGCCTTAGGGGGCGATGAGCAGTTCTTC
CSARSGALGGDEQFF
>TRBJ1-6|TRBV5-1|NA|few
TGCGCCAGCAGCTTGCCTGAGGAGGGCTCACCCCTCCACTTT
CASSLPEEGSPLHF
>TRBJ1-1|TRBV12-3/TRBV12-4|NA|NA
TGTGCCAGCAGTCTAGACTCGGGAACTGAAGCTTTCTTT
CASSLDSGTEAFF
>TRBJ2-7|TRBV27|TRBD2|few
TGTGCCAGCAGTCTTCGACTAGCCGGGGCCTACGAGCAGTACTTC
CASSLRLAGAYEQYF
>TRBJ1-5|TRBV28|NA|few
TGTGCCAGCAGTTTACAGGTACTCAATCAGCCCCAGCATTTT
CASSLQVLNQPQHF
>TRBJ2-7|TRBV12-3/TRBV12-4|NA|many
TGTGCCAGCAGTTCTTACTCACTCTCCGAGCAGTACTTC
CASSSYSLSEQYF
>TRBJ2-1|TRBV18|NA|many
TGTGCCAGCTCACCCAAGACAGCGTACAATGAGCAGTTCTTC
CASSPKTAYNEQFF
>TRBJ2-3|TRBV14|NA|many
TGTGCCAGCAGCCAAGATGCGGGCAGCACAGATACGCAGTATTTT
CASSQDAGSTDTQYF
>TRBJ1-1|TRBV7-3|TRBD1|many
TGTGCCAGCAGCTTAGGACAGGGATTCGAAGCTTTCTTT
CASSLGQGFEAFF
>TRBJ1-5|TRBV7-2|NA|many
TGTGCCAGCAGCTTAGGTTGGGGAGGCAATCAGCCCCAGCATTTT
CASSLGWGGNQPQHF
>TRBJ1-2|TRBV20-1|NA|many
TGCAGTGCCAACCCCAGGAAGGGCCGCGATGGCTACACCTTC
CSANPRKGRDGYTF
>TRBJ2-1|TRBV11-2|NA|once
TGTGCCTGCAGCTTAGTGGGCAACAATGAGCAGTTCTTC
CACSLVGNNEQFF
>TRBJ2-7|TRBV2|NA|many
TGTGCCAGCAGTGCCCCCCGTTCATACGAGCAGTACTTC
CASSAPRSYEQYF
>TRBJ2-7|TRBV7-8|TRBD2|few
TGTGCCAGCAGCCTGCGACTAGCGGGACCGTCCTACGAGCAGTACTTC
CASSLRLAGPSYEQYF
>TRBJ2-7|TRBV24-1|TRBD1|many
TGTGCCACCAGTGATACGGGGACAGTCGAGCAGTACTTC
CATSDTGTVEQYF
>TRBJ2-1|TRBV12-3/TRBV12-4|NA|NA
TGTGCCAGCAGTGGACTAACCGCGGGCCCCCAAAAGATGAATGAGCAGTTCTTC
CASSGLTAGPQKMNEQFF
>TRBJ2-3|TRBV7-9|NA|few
TGTGCCAGCTCCGGGAGAGGAGCGCTCACAGATACGCAGTATTTT
CASSGRGALTDTQYF
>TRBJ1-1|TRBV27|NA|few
TGTGCCAGCAGTGCCATGCTACAAACTGAAGCTTTCTTT
CASSAMLQTEAFF
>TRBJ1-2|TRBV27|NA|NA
TGTGCCAGCAGTTTATCCAGTAACTATGGCTACACCTTC
CASSLSSNYGYTF
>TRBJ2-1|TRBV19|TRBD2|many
TGTGCCAGTAGTATAGTGTCAAGACCTAGCGGGAGGAGCGATGAGCAGTTCTTC
CASSIVSRPSGRSDEQFF
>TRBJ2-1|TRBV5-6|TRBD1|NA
TGTGCCAGCAGGGGATGGGGACAGGGGAGATACAATGAGCAGTTCTTC
CASRGWGQGRYNEQFF
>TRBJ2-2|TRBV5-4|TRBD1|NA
TGTGCCAGCAGCTTGGGACAGGGGATCCCCGGGGAGCTGTTTTTT
CASSLGQGIPGELFF
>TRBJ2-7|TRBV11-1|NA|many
TGTGCCAGCAGCGGAGTACTAGCTTTCCACGAGCAGTACTTC
CASSGVLAFHEQYF
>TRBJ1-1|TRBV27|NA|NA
TGTGCCAGCAGTTTAACGCGGGACACTGAAGCTTTCTTT
CASSLTRDTEAFF
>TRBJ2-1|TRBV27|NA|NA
TGTGCCAGCACCCCCTTTATAAGCTCCTACAATGAGCAGTTCTTC
CASTPFISSYNEQFF
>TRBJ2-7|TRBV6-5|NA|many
TGTGCCAGCAGTTACTCCCAGAACGGAGTACCAGCCTACGAGCAGTACTTC
CASSYSQNGVPAYEQYF
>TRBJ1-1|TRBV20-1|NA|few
TGCAGTGCACTTCAGATCGGGAACACTGAAGCTTTCTTT
CSALQIGNTEAFF
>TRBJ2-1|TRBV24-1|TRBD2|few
TGTGCCACCAGTGCACTAGCGGGAGGCGACAATGAGCAGTTCTTC
CATSALAGGDNEQFF
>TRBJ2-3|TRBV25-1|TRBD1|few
TGTGCCAGCAGCGGACAGGGGGCATCAGATACGCAGTATTTT
CASSGQGASDTQYF
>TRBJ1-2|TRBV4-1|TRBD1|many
TGCGCCAGCAGCCAAGATCAGGGGGGCTCGCTGTTTGGCTACACCTTC
CASSQDQGGSLFGYTF
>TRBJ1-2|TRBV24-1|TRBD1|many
TGTGCCACCAGTGATTTGCTCGGGACAGGGCGGGAGGGCTACACCTTC
CATSDLLGTGREGYTF
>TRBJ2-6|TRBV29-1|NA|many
TGCAGCGTTGAAGATCAAGGGTACAACGTCCTGACTTTC
CSVEDQGYNVLTF
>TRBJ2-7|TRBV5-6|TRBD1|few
TGTGCCAGCAGCTTGGATGGGACAGGCCTGAAAGAGCAGTACTTC
CASSLDGTGLKEQYF
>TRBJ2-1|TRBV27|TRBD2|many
TGTGCCAGCAGTGAAGGGACTATCTACAATGAGCAGTTCTTC
CASSEGTIYNEQFF
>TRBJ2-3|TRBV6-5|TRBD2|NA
TGTGCCAGCAGTTTATCGACTAGCGGGACGGGAGATACGCAGTATTTT
CASSLSTSGTGDTQYF
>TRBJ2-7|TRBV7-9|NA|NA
TGTGCCAGCAGCTTAAGTACCTACGAGCAGTACTTC
CASSLSTYEQYF
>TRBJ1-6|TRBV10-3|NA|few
TGTGCCATCAGTGAAGACAGTCCGAATTCACCCCTCCACTTT
CAISEDSPNSPLHF
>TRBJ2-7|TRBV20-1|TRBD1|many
TGCAGTGCTAGAGGGGGGACAGGTAACGAGCAGTACTTC
CSARGGTGNEQYF
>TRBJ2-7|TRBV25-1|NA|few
TGTGCCAGTGAGGGGTCCTATTACGAGCAGTACTTC
CASEGSYYEQYF
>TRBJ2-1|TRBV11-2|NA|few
TGTGCCAGCAGCTTAGCCCCCAGGGAGAGTTACAATGAGCAGTTCTTC
CASSLAPRESYNEQFF
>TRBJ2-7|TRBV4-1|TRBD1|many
TGCGCCAGCAGCCAAGATCCCGGACAGGGGGCATCTTCCGAGCAGTACTTC
CASSQDPGQGASSEQYF
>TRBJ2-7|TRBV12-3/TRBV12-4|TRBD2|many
TGTGCCAGCAGTTTCGGCCCAGCGGGAGGGTTGTACTTC
CASSFGPAGGLYF
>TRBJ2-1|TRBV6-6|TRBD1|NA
TGTGCCAGCAGTTACTTGGGACAGGGCCGAGGTGAGCAGTTCTTC
CASSYLGQGRGEQFF
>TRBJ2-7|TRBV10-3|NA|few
TGTGCCATCAGTGAGTCGTTTAGAGACTACGAGCAGTACTTC
CAISESFRDYEQYF
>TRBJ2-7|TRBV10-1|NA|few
TGCGCCAGCAGTCCGGGACTGGGGAACTACGAGCAGTACTTC
CASSPGLGNYEQYF
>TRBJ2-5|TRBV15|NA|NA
TGTGCCACCAGCAGCCCCCGAGGGCAGTCGCAAGAGACCCAGTACTTC
CATSSPRGQSQETQYF
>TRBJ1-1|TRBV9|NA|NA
TGTGCCAGCAGTCCACGGAGCATGAACACTGAAGCTTTCTTT
CASSPRSMNTEAFF
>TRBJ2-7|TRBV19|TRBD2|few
TGTGCCAGTAGTAGGAACGGCCCAGCGGGGGAGCAGTACTTC
CASSRNGPAGEQYF
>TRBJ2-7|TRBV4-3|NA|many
TGCGCCAGCAGCCAGGACCTGGACAGCTCCTACGAGCAGTACTTC
CASSQDLDSSYEQYF
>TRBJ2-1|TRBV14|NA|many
TGTGCCAGCAGCCCTAGAGGGCGGAACCTTTACAATGAGCAGTTCTTC
CASSPRGRNLYNEQFF
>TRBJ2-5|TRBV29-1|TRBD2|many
TGCAGCGTTGTTGGGAGGGTTCCCGGAGAGACCCAGTACTTC
CSVVGRVPGETQYF